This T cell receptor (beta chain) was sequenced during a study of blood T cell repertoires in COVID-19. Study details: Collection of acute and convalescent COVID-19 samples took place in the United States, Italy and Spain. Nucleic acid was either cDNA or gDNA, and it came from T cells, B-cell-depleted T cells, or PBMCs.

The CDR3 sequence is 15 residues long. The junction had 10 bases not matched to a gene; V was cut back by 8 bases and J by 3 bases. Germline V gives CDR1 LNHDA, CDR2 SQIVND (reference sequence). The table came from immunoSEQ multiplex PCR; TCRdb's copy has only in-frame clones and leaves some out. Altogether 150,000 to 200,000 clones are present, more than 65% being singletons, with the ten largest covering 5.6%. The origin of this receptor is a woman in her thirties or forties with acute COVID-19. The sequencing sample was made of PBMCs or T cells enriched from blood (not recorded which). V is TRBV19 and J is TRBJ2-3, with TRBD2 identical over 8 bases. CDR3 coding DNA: TGTGCCAGTCAGGACGGGGGGGCTCAGACAGATACGCAGTATTTT. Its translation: CASQDGGAQTDTQYF.